The TCR beta chain under discussion was sequenced for a study of neurological immune-mediated disorders. This clonotype appeared many times. As yet, its antigen is unknown. cDNA was made by 5'RACE with 10-nucleotide random UMIs. TCRdb analysed the 5' RACE reads with MiXCR anew, one entry per CDR3 protein. This sample carries about 70,000 distinct CDR3 sequences, approximately 3.4% of them seen once, and the ten largest clones take under 6.5%. The CDR3 has 14 amino acids. V was cut by 0 bases and J by 9 bases, with 10 bases left in between. Germline V lookup: CDR1 SGHRS, CDR2 YFSETQ. Notes on the study in general: When the repertoires were sorted by phylogenetic grouping, those of 18 of 34 multiple sclerosis patients ended up in one related-CDR3 cluster, a possible signature.

The V and J genes are TRBV5-1 and TRBJ2-6; weak D call: TRBD1 (6 bases). The TCR originated in a woman aged 50 to 65 with multiple sclerosis. The sample consisted of PBMCs. CDR3 DNA: TGCGCCAGCAGCTTGGGGGGGCTGGACAACGTCCTGACTTTC. Amino acid sequence: CASSLGGLDNVLTF.